This TCR beta chain is drawn from a study of blood T cell repertoires in COVID-19. Overall study context: Sample material is recorded as cDNA or gDNA derived from T cells, B-cell-depleted T cells, or PBMCs.

The repertoire was sequenced with immunoSEQ multiplex PCR; TCRdb's copy has only in-frame clones and lacks some. The repertoire holds 200,000 to 300,000 clones, with about 89% as singletons. V lost 5 bases and J lost 1; bases outside the gene matches: 7. Germline V CDR1 and CDR2: SGHTA, FQGNSA. The CDR3 totals 16 residues. In this sample, this clone turned up a few times. The chain uses TRBV7-2 and TRBJ2-2; 7 nucleotides line up with TRBD1. Sequenced material: peripheral blood. The receptor was isolated from a woman aged 40 to 55 who had recovered from COVID-19. For the CDR3, the DNA is TGTGCCAGCAGCCCCCGTAGGACAGGGAACACCGGGGAGCTGTTTTTT. It is translated as CASSPRRTGNTGELFF.